The 14 T cell receptor beta chains given below trace back to one sample, sequenced in a study of OX40 agonist ivuxolimab in advanced cancers. The table came from immunoSEQ multiplex PCR; TCRdb's copy has only in-frame clones and leaves some out. This sample yields around 60,000 clones, of which 92% are seen a single time; around 25% belongs to the top ten. Sequencing used CD4+ or CD8+ T cells sorted from blood, obtained in a trial of the OX40 agonist ivuxolimab. The receptors originated from an adult with an advanced solid tumor such as melanoma, head and neck, liver or kidney cancer.

CDR3 sequence reads: CASSLVTSTDTQYF. In nucleotides, the CDR3 is TGTGCCAGCAGCTTAGTGACCAGCACAGATACGCAGTATTTT. V usage is TRBV7-2 and J usage is TRBJ2-3; no reliable D call. Germline loops: CDR1 SGHTA, CDR2 FQGNSA. The CDR3 length is 14 residues. Trimming cost V 1 base and J 0 bases, with 5 bases left between them.

The gene calls are TRBV10-3 and TRBJ1-5; D not certain. The CDR3 runs 14 residues. Germline CDR1 is ENHRY and CDR2 is SYGVKD. V lost 1 base, J lost 1 base, and 5 bases lay in between. CDR3 in DNA: TGTGCCATCAGTGAGTTGTGGAGCAATCAGCCCCAGCATTTT. Its protein is CAISELWSNQPQHF.

V usage is TRBV4-3 and J usage is TRBJ2-7; 10 bases are a match to TRBD2. The CDR3 loop spans 15 amino acids. The V segment lost 4 bases and the J segment 2 bases; nucleotides outside the gene matches: 5. The germline V gene encodes CDR1 LGHNA and CDR2 YSLEER. The CDR3 region is CASSPGLAVTYEQYF. For the CDR3, the DNA is TGCGCCAGCAGCCCAGGACTAGCGGTTACCTACGAGCAGTACTTC.

This rearrangement joins TRBV12-1 to TRBJ2-3. TRBV12-1 is a pseudogene locus. This CDR3 is built from 13 residues. Here the CDR3 reads CAPTPGHTDTQYF. The CDR3 bases are TGTGCCCCCACTCCGGGGCACACAGATACGCAGTATTTT.

The chain has TRBV11-2 and TRBJ2-1; unclear D gene. Trimming took off 3 bases at V and 0 bases at J, with 9 bases between the two ends. This CDR3 contains 15 residues. Germline-derived CDR1 and CDR2 are SGHAT and FQNNGV. The CDR3 is CASSFYFPSYNEQFF. The CDR3 DNA reads as TGTGCCAGCAGCTTCTATTTTCCCTCCTACAATGAGCAGTTCTTC.

The V gene is TRBV10-1, the J gene TRBJ2-6; D remains unclear. Germline assignment: CDR1 WNHNN and CDR2 SYGVQD (reference sequence). The length of the CDR3 is 17 residues. Trimming took 4 bases from V and 5 from J, leaving 18 bases between them. The CDR3 sequence is CASSVMGAQSRANVLTF. CDR3 bases: TGCGCCAGCAGTGTTATGGGCGCACAAAGTCGGGCCAACGTCCTGACTTTC.

A single count supports this clone. CDR3 nucleotides: TGTGCCAGCAAGCGGGGTTACAAAGATACGCAGTATTTT. As protein: CASKRGYKDTQYF. The chain has TRBV5-6 and TRBJ2-3; 7 bases align to TRBD2. Germline CDR1 SGHDT, CDR2 YYEEEE. The trim removed 6 bases at V and 5 bases at J, leaving 6 bases unmatched. The CDR3 runs to 13 residues.

This chain joins TRBV30 and TRBJ1-5, with D unclear. V lost 2 bases, J lost 6 bases, and 11 bases lay in between. The CDR3 contains 13 residues. The germline CDR1 and CDR2 sequences are GTSNPN and SVGIG (reference sequence). The CDR3 loop is CAWSKGLSQPQHF. The CDR3 nucleotides read TGTGCCTGGAGTAAGGGTCTGAGTCAGCCCCAGCATTTT. Combining the CDR3 with reference TRBV30 and TRBJ1-5 gives the whole variable domain SQTIHQWPATLVQPVGSPLSLECTVEGTSNPNLYWYRQAAGRGLQLLFYSVGIGQISSEVPQNLSASRPQDRQFILSSKKLLLSDSGFYLCAWSKGLSQPQHFGDGTRLSIL.

The chain joins TRBV7-9 to TRBJ2-1; TRBD1 aligns across 8 bases. The CDR3 is made up of 17 amino acids. Germline CDR1 and CDR2: SEHNR and FQNEAQ (reference sequence). V was pared by 0 bases and J by 4 bases, with 8 bases of the junction left unmatched. CDR3 nucleotides: TGTGCCAGCAGCTTAGCGTTTGCAGGGGGCATGTACAATGAGCAGTTCTTC. It specifies CASSLAFAGGMYNEQFF.

This chain links TRBV7-9 with TRBJ2-7, with D unresolved. The V end lost 1 base, the J end lost 3 bases, and 7 bases lay between the germline ends. Per germline, CDR1 SEHNR and CDR2 FQNEAQ (reference sequence). This CDR3 contains 13 residues. DNA for the CDR3: TGTGCCAGCAGCTTAGGCCTTAACTACGAGCAGTACTTC. Encoded protein: CASSLGLNYEQYF.

The V call is TRBV7-9, the J call TRBJ2-6; 10 nucleotides align to TRBD1. There are 17 residues in the CDR3. V trimming: 5 bases; J trimming: 2 bases; junction bases outside the gene matches: 6. The germline gives CDR1 SEHNR, CDR2 FQNEAQ (reference sequence). DNA of the CDR3: TGTGCCAGCAGCCCTGGGACAGGGGTAGCTGGGGCCAACGTCCTGACTTTC. Its protein product is CASSPGTGVAGANVLTF.

This chain connects TRBV6-1 to TRBJ2-7; D is possibly TRBD2 (6 bases). The CDR3 is 13 residues long. Looked up from germline, CDR1 is MNHNS and CDR2 is SASEGT. The V end lost 5 bases, the J end lost 3 bases, and 11 bases lay between the germline ends. CDR3 amino acids: CASSHRDFYEQYF. DNA of the CDR3: TGTGCCAGCAGTCATCGGGACTTCTACGAGCAGTACTTC.

The rearrangement uses TRBV5-6 and TRBJ2-7; maybe TRBD2 (5 bases). This CDR3 comprises 15 residues. The ends were cut back, 1 base at V and 5 bases at J, with 16 bases in the middle. Germline-derived CDR1 and CDR2 are SGHDT and YYEEEE. The chain's CDR3 is CASSLSGLAVNEQYF. CDR3 bases: TGTGCCAGCAGCTTGTCCGGCCTAGCTGTCAACGAGCAGTACTTC.

V is TRBV2 and J is TRBJ2-6; possibly TRBD2 for D (6 bases). The CDR3 extends over 15 amino acids. CDR1 is SNHLY and CDR2 is FYNNEI in the germline V gene. V shed 5 bases and J shed 1 base, with 9 bases lying between them. CDR3 DNA: TGTGCCAGCAGTTTTGCGGGATCTGGGGCCAACGTCCTGACTTTC. Translating it yields CASSFAGSGANVLTF.